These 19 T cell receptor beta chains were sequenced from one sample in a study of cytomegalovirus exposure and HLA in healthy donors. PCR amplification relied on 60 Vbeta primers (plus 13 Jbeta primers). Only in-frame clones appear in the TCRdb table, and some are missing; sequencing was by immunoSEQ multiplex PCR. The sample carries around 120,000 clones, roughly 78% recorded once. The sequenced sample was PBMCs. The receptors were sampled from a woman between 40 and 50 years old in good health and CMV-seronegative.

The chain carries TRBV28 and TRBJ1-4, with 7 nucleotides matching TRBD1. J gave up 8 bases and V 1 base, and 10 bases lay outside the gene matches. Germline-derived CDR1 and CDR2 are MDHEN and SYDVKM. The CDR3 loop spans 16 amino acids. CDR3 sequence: CASSLFQEGAREKLFF. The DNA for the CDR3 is TGTGCCAGCAGTTTATTCCAGGAGGGGGCACGGGAAAAACTGTTTTTT.

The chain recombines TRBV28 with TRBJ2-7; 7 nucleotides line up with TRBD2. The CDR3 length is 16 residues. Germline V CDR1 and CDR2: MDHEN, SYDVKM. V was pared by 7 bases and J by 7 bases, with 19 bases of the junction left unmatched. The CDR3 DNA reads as TGTGCCAGCAACCACCGGCGGGGGAGTCCTACTGGGGAGCAGTACTTC. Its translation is CASNHRRGSPTGEQYF.

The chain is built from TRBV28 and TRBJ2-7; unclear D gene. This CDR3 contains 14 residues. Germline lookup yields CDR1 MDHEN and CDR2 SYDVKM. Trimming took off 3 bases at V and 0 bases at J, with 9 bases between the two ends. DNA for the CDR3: TGTGCCAGCAGTTTTCCATGGAGCTCCTACGAGCAGTACTTC. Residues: CASSFPWSSYEQYF.

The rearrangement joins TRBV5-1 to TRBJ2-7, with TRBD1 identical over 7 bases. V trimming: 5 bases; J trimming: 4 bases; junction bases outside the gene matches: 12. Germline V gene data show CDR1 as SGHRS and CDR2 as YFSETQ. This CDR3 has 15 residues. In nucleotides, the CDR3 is TGCGCCAGCAGTCATACAGGGGCCGGATCTTACGAGCAGTACTTC. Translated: CASSHTGAGSYEQYF.

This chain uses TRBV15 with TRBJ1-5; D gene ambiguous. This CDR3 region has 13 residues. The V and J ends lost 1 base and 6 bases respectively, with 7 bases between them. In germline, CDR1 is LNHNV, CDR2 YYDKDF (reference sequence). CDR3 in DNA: TGTGCCACCAGCAGAGGTCCGGGTCAGCCCCAGCATTTT. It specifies CATSRGPGQPQHF.

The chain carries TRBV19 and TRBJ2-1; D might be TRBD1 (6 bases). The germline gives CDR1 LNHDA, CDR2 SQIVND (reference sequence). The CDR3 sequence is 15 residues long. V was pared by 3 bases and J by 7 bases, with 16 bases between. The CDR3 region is CASSMSRGRGNEQFF. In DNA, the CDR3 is TGTGCCAGTAGTATGTCTAGGGGGAGAGGGAATGAGCAGTTCTTC.

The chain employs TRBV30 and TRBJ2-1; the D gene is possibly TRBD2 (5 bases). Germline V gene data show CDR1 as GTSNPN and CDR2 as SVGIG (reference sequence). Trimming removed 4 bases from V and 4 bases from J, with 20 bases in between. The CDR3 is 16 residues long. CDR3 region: CAWTVRGGADYNEQFF. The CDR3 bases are TGTGCCTGGACCGTACGGGGTGGAGCCGATTACAATGAGCAGTTCTTC.

The CDR3 DNA follows: TGCGCCAGCAGCGGGACTAGCGCCCGCTCTAGCACAGATACGCAGTATTTT. This codes for CASSGTSARSSTDTQYF. The chain joins TRBV4-1 to TRBJ2-3; 10 nucleotides line up with TRBD2. The CDR3 contains 17 residues. Per germline, CDR1 MGHRA and CDR2 YSYEKL. The ends lost 5 bases at V and 0 bases at J; junction bases unmatched: 8.

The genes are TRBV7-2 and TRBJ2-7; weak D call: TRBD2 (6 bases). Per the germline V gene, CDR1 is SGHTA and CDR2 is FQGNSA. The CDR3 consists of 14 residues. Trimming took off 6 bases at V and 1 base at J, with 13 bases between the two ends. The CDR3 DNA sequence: TGTGCCAGCAGTCTGGGACTCCAATCCTACGAGCAGTACTTC. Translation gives CASSLGLQSYEQYF.

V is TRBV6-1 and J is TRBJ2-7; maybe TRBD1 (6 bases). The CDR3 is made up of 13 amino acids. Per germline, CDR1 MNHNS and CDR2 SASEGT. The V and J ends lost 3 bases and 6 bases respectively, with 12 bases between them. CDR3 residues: CASSDYRAIEQYF. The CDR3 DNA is TGTGCCAGCAGTGATTACAGGGCTATCGAGCAGTACTTC.

DNA for the CDR3: TGCGCCAGCAGCTTGTCCGGCGGAACCTACACTGAAGCTTTCTTT. Translated: CASSLSGGTYTEAFF. The genes are TRBV5-1 and TRBJ1-1; D unresolved. Germline V gives CDR1 SGHRS, CDR2 YFSETQ. The CDR3 consists of 15 residues. V lost 1 base and J lost 3, with 13 bases in between.

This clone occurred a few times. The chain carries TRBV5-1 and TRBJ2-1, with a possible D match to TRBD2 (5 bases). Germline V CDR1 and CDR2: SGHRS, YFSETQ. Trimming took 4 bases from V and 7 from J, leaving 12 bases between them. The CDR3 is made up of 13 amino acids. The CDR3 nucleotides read TGCGCCAGCAGCCCTGGGAGAGGGAATGAGCAGTTCTTC. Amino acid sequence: CASSPGRGNEQFF.

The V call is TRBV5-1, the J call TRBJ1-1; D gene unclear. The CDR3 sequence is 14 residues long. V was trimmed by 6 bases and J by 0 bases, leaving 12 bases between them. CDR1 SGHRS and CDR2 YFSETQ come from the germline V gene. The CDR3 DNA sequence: TGCGCCAGCAAAACAGAAAACATGAACACTGAAGCTTTCTTT. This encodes CASKTENMNTEAFF.

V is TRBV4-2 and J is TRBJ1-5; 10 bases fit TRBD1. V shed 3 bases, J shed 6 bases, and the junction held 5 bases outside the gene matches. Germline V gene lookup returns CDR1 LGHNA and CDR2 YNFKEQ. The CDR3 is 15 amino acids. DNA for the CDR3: TGTGCCAGCAGCCAGACAGGGGGCGCGGGTCAGCCCCAGCATTTT. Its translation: CASSQTGGAGQPQHF.

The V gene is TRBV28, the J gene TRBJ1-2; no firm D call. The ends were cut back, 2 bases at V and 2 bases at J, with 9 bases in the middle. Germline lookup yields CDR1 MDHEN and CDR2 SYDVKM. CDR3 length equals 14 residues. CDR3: CASSLGGVNYGYTF. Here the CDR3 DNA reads TGTGCCAGCAGTTTAGGCGGGGTAAACTATGGCTACACCTTC.

The CDR3 reads CSVAGRVSETQYF. The DNA of the CDR3 is TGCAGCGTGGCGGGACGGGTATCGGAGACCCAGTACTTC. This chain uses TRBV29-1 with TRBJ2-5, with D possibly being TRBD2 (6 bases). V lost 6 bases, J lost 5 bases, and 16 bases lay in between. This CDR3 has 13 residues. The germline CDR1 and CDR2 sequences are SQVTM and ANQGSEA.

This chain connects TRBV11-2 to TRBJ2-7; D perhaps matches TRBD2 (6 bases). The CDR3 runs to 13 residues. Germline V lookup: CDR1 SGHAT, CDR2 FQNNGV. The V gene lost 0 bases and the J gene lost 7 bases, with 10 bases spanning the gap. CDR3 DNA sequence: TGTGCCAGCAGCTTAGAGGTCCGGGGGGAGCAGTACTTC. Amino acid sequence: CASSLEVRGEQYF.

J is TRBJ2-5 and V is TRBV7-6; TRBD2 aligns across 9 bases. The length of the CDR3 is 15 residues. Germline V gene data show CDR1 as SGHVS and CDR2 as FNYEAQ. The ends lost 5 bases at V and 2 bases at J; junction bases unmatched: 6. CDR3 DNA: TGTGCCAGCAGCCCCCCGAGCGGGAGGCAAGAGACCCAGTACTTC. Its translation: CASSPPSGRQETQYF.

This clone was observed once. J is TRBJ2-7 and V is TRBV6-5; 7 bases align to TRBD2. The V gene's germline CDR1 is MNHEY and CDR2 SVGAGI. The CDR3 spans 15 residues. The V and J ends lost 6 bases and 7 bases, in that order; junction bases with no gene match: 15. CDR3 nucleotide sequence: TGTGCCAGCAGCCCCCAGCGGGGCAGCTCAGGAGAGCAGTACTTC. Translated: CASSPQRGSSGEQYF.